This entry lists 14 T cell receptor beta chains sequenced from one sample in a study of T cell repertoires and HLA-DP antigens. No antigens are known for them. Only in-frame clones appear in the TCRdb table, and some are missing; sequencing was by immunoSEQ multiplex PCR. The sample has some 89,000 clones, about 89% seen once. Input material: CD4+ T cells from PBMCs. The receptors here all came from a man aged 50-60 years in good health and CMV-seronegative.

The rearrangement joins TRBV9 to TRBJ1-1, with D possibly matching TRBD1 (6 bases). Per germline, CDR1 SGDLS and CDR2 YYNGEE. Deletions cut 4 bases from V and 1 base from J, with 14 bases between. The CDR3 length is 15 residues. In nucleotides, the CDR3 is TGTGCCAGCAGCCAAGCTGGGACAAAGAACACTGAAGCTTTCTTT. This gives the protein CASSQAGTKNTEAFF.

CDR3 in amino acids: CASSDGGTDTQYF. CDR3 sequence (DNA): TGTGCCAGCAGTGACGGCGGGACAGATACGCAGTATTTT. The chain carries TRBV25-1 and TRBJ2-3; tentative D call: TRBD2 (5 bases). Germline V gives CDR1 MGHDK, CDR2 SYGVNS. V was cut by 3 bases and J by 3 bases, with 7 bases left in between. This CDR3 comprises 13 residues.

This sequence joins TRBV9 and TRBJ2-5; a weak D match, TRBD2 (6 bases). Germline loops: CDR1 SGDLS, CDR2 YYNGEE. Trimming removed 4 bases at V and 5 bases at J, with 15 bases between. CDR3 length: 14 residues. CDR3 sequence reads: CASSPGTYLETQYF. The CDR3 bases are TGTGCCAGCAGCCCTGGGACTTACTTGGAGACCCAGTACTTC.

The genes are TRBV5-4 and TRBJ1-2; 7 nucleotides line up with TRBD1. Germline CDR1 SGHNT, CDR2 YYREEE (reference sequence). This CDR3 region has 14 residues. V was clipped by 4 bases and J by 7 bases; unmatched bases: 10. The CDR3 region has the DNA TGTGCCAGCAGCCTCCGGGACAGACGTGGTGGCTACACCTTC. Translation gives CASSLRDRRGGYTF.

This chain uses TRBV4-2 with TRBJ2-7; the D call may be TRBD1 or TRBD2 (5 bases each). This CDR3 has 15 amino acids. Germline V gives CDR1 LGHNA, CDR2 YNFKEQ. The germline V and J ends were trimmed by 4 bases and 0 bases, with 13 bases remaining between them. CDR3 nucleotides: TGTGCCAGCAGCCCCCAGGGTGGGGGCTCCTACGAGCAGTACTTC. This codes for CASSPQGGGSYEQYF.

V gene TRBV19 combines with J gene TRBJ1-5; possibly TRBD1 for D (6 bases). Germline V gene sequence: CDR1 LNHDA, CDR2 SQIVND (reference sequence). V was pared by 1 base and J by 7 bases, with 14 bases between. The CDR3 loop spans 15 amino acids. The CDR3 reads CASSIVGTSGQPQHF. The CDR3, as DNA: TGTGCCAGTAGTATAGTGGGGACATCAGGACAGCCCCAGCATTTT.

The V call is TRBV11-2, the J call TRBJ2-3; D unclear. CDR1 and CDR2 (germline): SGHAT, FQNNGV. CDR3 length: 13 amino acids. V dropped 2 bases and J dropped 4 bases, with 7 bases sitting between them. The CDR3 region is CASSLSVPDTQYF. CDR3 nucleotide sequence: TGTGCCAGCAGCTTAAGCGTCCCAGATACGCAGTATTTT.

The chain couples TRBV9 to TRBJ2-7; 12 bases map to TRBD2. The CDR3 covers 15 residues. Trimming at V came to 3 bases and at J to 2 bases, leaving 3 bases not matched to a gene. Germline values: CDR1 SGDLS, CDR2 YYNGEE. The CDR3 is CASSGGLAGTYEQYF. The CDR3 DNA follows: TGTGCCAGCAGCGGAGGACTAGCGGGGACCTACGAGCAGTACTTC.

V usage is TRBV5-1 and J usage is TRBJ2-5; 10 bases are a match to TRBD2. The germline gives CDR1 SGHRS, CDR2 YFSETQ. The CDR3 runs 15 residues. Trimming cost V 1 base and J 1 base; bases outside gene matches: 1. The CDR3 is CASSLLAGAQETQYF. The CDR3 DNA reads TGCGCCAGCAGCTTGCTAGCGGGGGCCCAAGAGACCCAGTACTTC.

The chain recombines TRBV5-1 with TRBJ1-2; unclear D gene. Germline loops: CDR1 SGHRS, CDR2 YFSETQ. Trimming removed 4 bases at V and 3 bases at J, with 10 bases between. The CDR3 contains 13 residues. CDR3 sequence reads: CASSPDGDYGYTF. The CDR3 region has the DNA TGCGCCAGCAGCCCCGACGGGGACTATGGCTACACCTTC.

This rearrangement joins TRBV5-1 to TRBJ2-7; weak D call: TRBD2 (5 bases). The V gene lost 4 bases and the J gene lost 6 bases, with 17 bases spanning the gap. This CDR3 spans 14 amino acids. The germline CDR1 and CDR2 sequences are SGHRS and YFSETQ. The CDR3 nucleotides read TGCGCCAGCAGCCTTGGTTCAACTAGTGGCGAGCAGTACTTC. It codes for CASSLGSTSGEQYF.

The chain carries TRBV15 and TRBJ1-2, with D perhaps TRBD1 (6 bases). The germline V gene has CDR1 LNHNV and CDR2 YYDKDF (reference sequence). This CDR3 region has 14 residues. Trimming pared 3 bases from V and 8 bases from J, leaving 16 bases between. CDR3 residues: CATSRKDRIGGYTF. The CDR3 nucleotides are TGTGCCACCAGCAGGAAAGACAGGATTGGCGGCTACACCTTC.

The chain links TRBV5-3 to TRBJ2-3; TRBD1 is a possible D gene (5 bases). TRBV5-3 is an ORF for which the function is uncertain. The length of the CDR3 is 16 residues. Deletions cut 1 base from V and 0 bases from J, with 12 bases between. The DNA for the CDR3 is TGTGCCAGAAGCTTGAGTGTGACAGAGAGCACAGATACGCAGTATTTT. It translates to CARSLSVTESTDTQYF.

J is TRBJ1-2 and V is TRBV29-1; 10 bases agree with TRBD1. Per the germline V gene, CDR1 is SQVTM and CDR2 is ANQGSEA. CDR3 length: 12 residues. With V trimmed by 4 bases and J by 6 bases, 2 bases remained unmatched. The CDR3 region is CSVGGTGDGYTF. The CDR3 coding sequence is TGCAGCGTTGGAGGGACAGGGGATGGCTACACCTTC.